The rows below give T cell receptor beta chains drawn from one sample of a study of T cells in Graves' hyperthyroidism and ophthalmopathy. Via MiXCR, TCRdb re-called the multiplex PCR reads, giving one row per CDR3 protein. Counted here are roughly 380,000 distinct CDR3 sequences, 15% to 20% occurring once; the ten biggest clones make up roughly 15%. The sequencing input was blood. These receptors all come from a middle-aged woman with Graves' ophthalmopathy. The CDR3 runs from the conserved cysteine through the conserved F or W. The order of the fields is CDR3 protein, D gene, V gene, J gene. A D gene is named only where the DNA matches it firmly.

CDR3aa: CASRPQGKVYTGELFF
d_gene: NA
v_gene: TRBV12-3/TRBV12-4
j_gene: TRBJ2-2

CDR3aa: CASSSRGDPSSGNTIYF
d_gene: NA
v_gene: TRBV5-1
j_gene: TRBJ1-3

CDR3aa: CASSPGGSLSETQYF
d_gene: NA
v_gene: TRBV18
j_gene: TRBJ2-5

CDR3aa: CAWSGGGGAYEQYF
d_gene: NA
v_gene: TRBV30
j_gene: TRBJ2-7

CDR3aa: CASSSGTSGTGELFF
d_gene: TRBD2
v_gene: TRBV7-8
j_gene: TRBJ2-2

CDR3aa: CASSLLAAGHTQYF
d_gene: NA
v_gene: TRBV28
j_gene: TRBJ2-3

CDR3aa: CASSPNALTNTEAFF
d_gene: NA
v_gene: TRBV6-1
j_gene: TRBJ1-1

CDR3aa: CAISETSYEQYF
d_gene: NA
v_gene: TRBV10-3
j_gene: TRBJ2-7

CDR3aa: CASSDPARGFSYEQYF
d_gene: NA
v_gene: TRBV6-1
j_gene: TRBJ2-7

CDR3aa: CASSGGQGQGQPQHF
d_gene: TRBD1
v_gene: TRBV27
j_gene: TRBJ1-5

CDR3aa: CATSREGGDSTGELFF
d_gene: TRBD1
v_gene: TRBV15
j_gene: TRBJ2-2

CDR3aa: CASSFEVGVLNEQFF
d_gene: NA
v_gene: TRBV5-1
j_gene: TRBJ2-1

CDR3aa: CASSPRTGGETQYF
d_gene: TRBD1
v_gene: TRBV7-3
j_gene: TRBJ2-5

CDR3aa: CASSPRRQGGSEAFF
d_gene: TRBD1
v_gene: TRBV3-1
j_gene: TRBJ1-1

CDR3aa: CASSQVGLDTQYF
d_gene: NA
v_gene: TRBV4-1
j_gene: TRBJ2-3

CDR3aa: CASIAQGWGNQPQHF
d_gene: NA
v_gene: TRBV28
j_gene: TRBJ1-5

CDR3aa: CASSHLAGGLHRELFF
d_gene: TRBD2
v_gene: TRBV4-2
j_gene: TRBJ2-2

CDR3aa: CASSGDGDRASYEQYF
d_gene: TRBD1
v_gene: TRBV28
j_gene: TRBJ2-7

CDR3aa: CASRGTGGPNTEAFF
d_gene: TRBD1
v_gene: TRBV11-2
j_gene: TRBJ1-1

CDR3aa: CASRARDSPFEAFF
d_gene: TRBD1
v_gene: TRBV2
j_gene: TRBJ1-1

CDR3aa: CASSPKTGDAETQYF
d_gene: TRBD1
v_gene: TRBV2
j_gene: TRBJ2-5

CDR3aa: CACQDRNYGYTF
d_gene: NA
v_gene: TRBV30
j_gene: TRBJ1-2

CDR3aa: CASSQEEGLPGANVLTF
d_gene: NA
v_gene: TRBV4-1
j_gene: TRBJ2-6

CDR3aa: CASRRTSGGQETQYF
d_gene: TRBD2
v_gene: TRBV7-8
j_gene: TRBJ2-5

CDR3aa: CASSPVEGLNTGELFF
d_gene: NA
v_gene: TRBV12-3/TRBV12-4
j_gene: TRBJ2-2

CDR3aa: CASKTGTYSPLHF
d_gene: TRBD1
v_gene: TRBV6-1
j_gene: TRBJ1-6

CDR3aa: CASSSPGHTTGELFF
d_gene: NA
v_gene: TRBV7-3
j_gene: TRBJ2-2

CDR3aa: CASSPPRGSYEQYF
d_gene: NA
v_gene: TRBV6-1
j_gene: TRBJ2-7

CDR3aa: CASSRPGLETQYF
d_gene: NA
v_gene: TRBV7-2
j_gene: TRBJ2-5

CDR3aa: CASIGAGYTEAFF
d_gene: NA
v_gene: TRBV19
j_gene: TRBJ1-1

CDR3aa: CASSLSASPKPYEQYF
d_gene: NA
v_gene: TRBV7-2
j_gene: TRBJ2-7

CDR3aa: CASSKRGLAGALNF
d_gene: TRBD2
v_gene: TRBV6-1
j_gene: TRBJ2-7

CDR3aa: CASSFGGRGTEAFF
d_gene: NA
v_gene: TRBV28
j_gene: TRBJ1-1

CDR3aa: CASSYSTGLARYEQYF
d_gene: TRBD2
v_gene: TRBV6-2/TRBV6-3
j_gene: TRBJ2-7

CDR3aa: CASSLRPRELLETQYF
d_gene: NA
v_gene: TRBV5-1
j_gene: TRBJ2-5

CDR3aa: CATSRDPAGELFF
d_gene: NA
v_gene: TRBV15
j_gene: TRBJ2-2

CDR3aa: CASSPGFQGETQYF
d_gene: NA
v_gene: TRBV11-2
j_gene: TRBJ2-5

CDR3aa: CASSLTGLFGYEQYF
d_gene: TRBD2
v_gene: TRBV4-2
j_gene: TRBJ2-7

CDR3aa: CASSSFPTEAFF
d_gene: NA
v_gene: TRBV12-3/TRBV12-4
j_gene: TRBJ1-1

CDR3aa: CASSRPGQGVPYEQYF
d_gene: TRBD1
v_gene: TRBV6-5
j_gene: TRBJ2-7

CDR3aa: CASSLLQTNTEAFF
d_gene: NA
v_gene: TRBV28
j_gene: TRBJ1-1

CDR3aa: CASKLAGNEQYF
d_gene: NA
v_gene: TRBV6-1
j_gene: TRBJ2-7

CDR3aa: CASSQQGPSGTQHF
d_gene: TRBD1
v_gene: TRBV28
j_gene: TRBJ1-5

CDR3aa: CASSQGRDSSYEQYF
d_gene: TRBD1
v_gene: TRBV14
j_gene: TRBJ2-7

CDR3aa: CASSFREETEAFF
d_gene: NA
v_gene: TRBV7-9
j_gene: TRBJ1-1

CDR3aa: CASTPQGNIQYF
d_gene: NA
v_gene: TRBV6-1
j_gene: TRBJ2-4

CDR3aa: CAGAGDRETQYF
d_gene: NA
v_gene: TRBV6-1
j_gene: TRBJ2-5

CDR3aa: CASSVRGRVHEQYF
d_gene: NA
v_gene: TRBV6-1
j_gene: TRBJ2-7

CDR3aa: CASSVADTGIGTIYF
d_gene: NA
v_gene: TRBV9
j_gene: TRBJ1-3